Below, 30 T cell receptor beta chains from the same sample are listed, as sequenced in a study of T-cell memory formation after mild COVID-19. TCRdb re-derived calls from the 5' RACE reads in MiXCR, one entry per CDR3 protein. The data hold 470,000 or so distinct CDR3 sequences, with 15% to 25% observed a single time. The material sequenced was PBMCs or a T cell subset sorted from them (not recorded which). Every receptor here comes from an adult woman who had mild COVID-19 (a few samples of this study predate the infection). Cell type and time point are not known.

The gene calls are TRBV28 and TRBJ1-2; 8 nucleotides line up with TRBD1. V trimming: 6 bases; J trimming: 7 bases; junction bases outside the gene matches: 13. CDR1 is MDHEN and CDR2 is SYDVKM in the germline V gene. The CDR3 is 15 amino acids. Written as DNA, the CDR3 is TGTGCCAGCAGGCCCCTAAGGGCAGGGGGCGGTGGCTACACCTTC. It yields the protein CASRPLRAGGGGYTF.

The table lists this clonotype with a few counts. This sequence joins TRBV7-3 and TRBJ2-3, with a tentative D call TRBD2 (5 bases). V lost 4 bases, J lost 1 base, and 12 bases lay in between. CDR3 length: 15 amino acids. Per germline, CDR1 SGHTA and CDR2 FQGTGA. This CDR3 reads CASSSRSARTDTQYF. CDR3 in DNA: TGTGCCAGCAGCTCCCGTAGCGCTCGCACAGATACGCAGTATTTT. The full variable domain, rest sourced from reference TRBV7-3 and TRBJ2-3, is GAGVSQTPSNKVTEKGKYVELRCDPISGHTALYWYRQSLGQGPEFLIYFQGTGAADDSGLPNDRFFAVRPEGSVSTLKIQRTERGDSAVYLCASSSRSARTDTQYFGPGTRLTVL.

Many counts were recorded for this clonotype. The chain combines TRBV7-3 with TRBJ2-2; D call uncertain. The CDR3 sequence is 14 residues long. Deletions cut 2 bases from V and 0 bases from J, with 4 bases between. Germline CDR1 SGHTA, CDR2 FQGTGA. The CDR3 DNA is TGTGCCAGCAGCTTAGACCCGAACACCGGGGAGCTGTTTTTT. It encodes CASSLDPNTGELFF. Full variable domain (outside the CDR3, taken from reference TRBV7-3 and TRBJ2-2): GAGVSQTPSNKVTEKGKYVELRCDPISGHTALYWYRQSLGQGPEFLIYFQGTGAADDSGLPNDRFFAVRPEGSVSTLKIQRTERGDSAVYLCASSLDPNTGELFFGEGSRLTVL.

This clonotype was detected only a few times. This chain connects TRBV5-1 to TRBJ2-7, with 7 bases that match TRBD1. The length of the CDR3 is 14 residues. The germline gives CDR1 SGHRS, CDR2 YFSETQ. J gave up 1 base and V 4 bases, and 5 bases lay outside the gene matches. For the CDR3, the DNA is TGCGCCAGCAGCCCAGGACAGGATTCCTACGAGCAGTACTTC. Protein product: CASSPGQDSYEQYF.

This rearrangement joins TRBV2 to TRBJ2-1; D is ambiguous. The CDR3 is 11 residues long. V lost 8 bases, J lost 6 bases, and 8 bases lay in between. The V gene's germline CDR1 is SNHLY and CDR2 FYNNEI. CDR3 loop: CASGVVNEQFF. The CDR3 DNA reads as TGTGCCAGCGGGGTGGTCAATGAGCAGTTCTTC.

This clonotype has at least ten counts. The chain uses TRBV7-2 and TRBJ2-5; 11 bases are shared with TRBD1. Germline trimming cut 4 bases from V and 3 bases from J; bases unmatched to any gene: 1. The CDR3 contains 14 residues. Germline V gene data show CDR1 as SGHTA and CDR2 as FQGNSA. The CDR3 reads CASSSGQGEETQYF. CDR3 in DNA: TGTGCCAGCAGCTCGGGACAGGGGGAAGAGACCCAGTACTTC.

This clonotype has just a few counts. V gene TRBV5-6 combines with J gene TRBJ1-1, with D possibly being TRBD1 (5 bases). This CDR3 comprises 13 residues. V was shortened by 4 bases and J by 13 bases, with 20 bases between the two germline ends. Looked up from germline, CDR1 is SGHDT and CDR2 is YYEEEE. The CDR3 reads CASSPGTAVRVFF. The DNA for the CDR3 is TGTGCCAGCAGCCCTGGGACGGCGGTTAGGGTTTTCTTT.

V is TRBV25-1 and J is TRBJ2-2, with TRBD1 matching 7 bases. The CDR3 runs 15 residues. V trimming: 7 bases; J trimming: 2 bases; junction bases outside the gene matches: 7. The germline V gene has CDR1 MGHDK and CDR2 SYGVNS. CDR3 nucleotide sequence: TGTGCCAGCAACCCAGGGGGAGCCAACACCGGGGAGCTGTTTTTT. Residues: CASNPGGANTGELFF.

The chain is built from TRBV7-9 and TRBJ1-1; 8 bases match TRBD1. The CDR3 extends over 15 amino acids. CDR1 is SEHNR, CDR2 FQNEAQ, per germline (reference sequence). J was trimmed by 2 bases and V by 4 bases; bases with no gene match: 6. CDR3 sequence reads: CASSSLQGANTEAFF. The DNA of the CDR3 is TGTGCCAGCAGCTCGTTGCAGGGGGCAAACACTGAAGCTTTCTTT.

This clonotype turned up a few times. The chain joins TRBV12-3 or TRBV12-4 to TRBJ2-3; D is perhaps TRBD1 (6 bases). V was cut by 3 bases and J by 4 bases, with 14 bases left in between. The CDR3 length is 15 residues. CDR3 region: CASSFWQGWADTQYF. CDR3 DNA: TGTGCCAGCAGTTTTTGGCAGGGGTGGGCAGATACGCAGTATTTT.

This chain connects TRBV4-3 to TRBJ1-1; D is unclear. The CDR3 consists of 14 residues. Trimming left V 4 bases short and J 5 bases short, with 14 bases between. The germline CDR1 and CDR2 sequences are LGHNA and YSLEER. Written as DNA, the CDR3 is TGCGCCAGCAGCCGGACCGCCTATGGGACTGAAGCTTTCTTT. Translated, it gives CASSRTAYGTEAFF.

The chain combines TRBV6-1 with TRBJ1-2; 11 bases line up with TRBD1. The CDR3 is 16 amino acids. The trim removed 2 bases at V and 4 bases at J, leaving 6 bases unmatched. Germline V gene sequence: CDR1 MNHNS, CDR2 SASEGT. The CDR3 sequence is CASSEPGQGALYGYTF. The CDR3 region has the DNA TGTGCCAGCAGTGAACCTGGACAGGGGGCCCTCTATGGCTACACCTTC.

This clonotype has a handful of counts. J is TRBJ2-7 and V is TRBV24-1; D is perhaps TRBD1 (5 bases). From germline, CDR1 is KGHDR and CDR2 SFDVKD. This CDR3 is built from 12 residues. Trimming stripped 5 bases from V and 9 bases from J, with 13 bases between. The CDR3 loop is CATSGPMTAQYF. As DNA, the CDR3 is TGTGCCACCAGTGGGCCTATGACAGCGCAGTACTTC.

The chain employs TRBV29-1 and TRBJ1-1, with D possibly TRBD1 on 6 matching bases. This CDR3 spans 12 amino acids. Trimming stripped 7 bases from V and 1 base from J, with 10 bases between. Germline V CDR1 and CDR2: SQVTM, ANQGSEA. The CDR3 bases are TGCAGCGCCCGGACAGAGAACACTGAAGCTTTCTTT. Translation gives CSARTENTEAFF.

This clonotype was detected once. V is TRBV11-2 and J is TRBJ1-4; D unresolved. Germline V CDR1 and CDR2: SGHAT, FQNNGV. Trimming cost V 1 base and J 14 bases, with 11 bases left between them. The CDR3 has 12 residues. CDR3 sequence (DNA): TGTGCCAGCAGCTTAGCCCGGCAGGACCTGTTTTTT. This sequence encodes CASSLARQDLFF.

This clonotype showed up just a few times. The rearrangement joins TRBV7-3 to TRBJ2-2; D might be TRBD1 (5 bases). CDR3 size: 14 residues. From germline, CDR1 is SGHTA and CDR2 FQGTGA. V shed 6 bases and J shed 8 bases, with 16 bases lying between them. As DNA, the CDR3 is TGTGCCAGCAGTCCTCGTAGGGGCGAAGGGGAGCTGTTTTTT. Protein: CASSPRRGEGELFF.

The V gene is TRBV6-5, the J gene TRBJ2-7, with TRBD2 matching 7 bases. Losses at the gene ends were 6 bases for V and 2 bases for J; bases not matched to a gene: 7. This CDR3 contains 14 residues. The germline V gene has CDR1 MNHEY and CDR2 SVGAGI. CDR3 region: CASSRERGTYEQYF. The DNA for the CDR3 is TGTGCCAGCAGCCGCGAGCGGGGCACCTACGAGCAGTACTTC.

This clonotype was counted a few times. The rearrangement joins TRBV4-3 to TRBJ2-7; 10 bases are a match to TRBD1. Per the germline V gene, CDR1 is LGHNA and CDR2 is YSLEER. CDR3 length equals 15 residues. V lost 4 bases and J lost 0; bases outside the gene matches: 3. CDR3 in DNA: TGCGCCAGCAGCCCGGGGACAGGGGACTCCTACGAGCAGTACTTC. It encodes CASSPGTGDSYEQYF.

This clonotype was counted at least ten times. The rearrangement joins TRBV20-1 to TRBJ1-1, with TRBD1 matching 9 bases. The germline V gene encodes CDR1 DFQATT and CDR2 SNEGSKA (reference sequence). The CDR3 covers 12 residues. The CDR3 here is CRGQGGPGEAFF. In DNA, the CDR3 is TGCAGGGGACAGGGAGGCCCCGGTGAAGCTTTCTTT.

This sequence joins TRBV5-1 and TRBJ1-6, with D possibly matching TRBD1 (5 bases). Trimming removed 4 bases from V and 11 bases from J, with 19 bases in between. The germline gives CDR1 SGHRS, CDR2 YFSETQ. This CDR3 has 15 amino acids. The CDR3 nucleotides are TGCGCCAGCAGCCTAGCGGACTGGGGGTCGACACCCCTCCACTTT. Protein sequence: CASSLADWGSTPLHF.

The table lists this clonotype with many counts. The rearrangement uses TRBV5-1 and TRBJ2-1, with TRBD2 identical over 16 bases. V gave up 5 bases and J gave up 7 bases; unmatched junction bases: 9. This CDR3 has 17 residues. Germline loops: CDR1 SGHRS, CDR2 YFSETQ. This CDR3 is CASSLGTSGRAQNEQFF. For the CDR3, the DNA is TGCGCCAGCAGTCTAGGGACTAGCGGGAGGGCCCAGAATGAGCAGTTCTTC.

This clonotype was recorded a few times. V gene TRBV9 combines with J gene TRBJ2-6; D remains unclear. CDR1 SGDLS and CDR2 YYNGEE come from the germline V gene. This CDR3 has 17 residues. V was cut by 1 base and J by 0 bases, with 11 bases left in between. The CDR3 DNA is TGTGCCAGCAGCGTATGGCCAAAAGCCTCTGGGGCCAACGTCCTGACTTTC. Amino acids: CASSVWPKASGANVLTF.

This clonotype occurred many times. The rearrangement links TRBV7-9 to TRBJ1-5; 8 nucleotides line up with TRBD1. The germline CDR1 and CDR2 sequences are SEHNR and FQNEAQ (reference sequence). The CDR3 runs to 15 residues. V lost 6 bases and J lost 0; bases outside the gene matches: 4. Here the CDR3 DNA reads TGTGCCAGCAGTGTGACAGGGGATAGCAATCAGCCCCAGCATTTT. This translates into CASSVTGDSNQPQHF.

The J gene is TRBJ2-7, the V gene TRBV15, with 9 bases lining up with TRBD2. Germline V CDR1 and CDR2: LNHNV, YYDKDF (reference sequence). The CDR3 is 18 amino acids. Trimming took 5 bases from V and 3 from J; bases not matched to a gene: 17. The CDR3 reads CATSRRLKGSGSIYEQYF. CDR3 nucleotides: TGTGCCACCAGCCGTCGTTTAAAGGGTAGCGGGAGCATCTACGAGCAGTACTTC.

This clonotype appeared a few times. V is TRBV29-1 and J is TRBJ1-3; TRBD1 is a possible D gene (6 bases). This CDR3 has 13 residues. Germline loops: CDR1 SQVTM, CDR2 ANQGSEA. V was clipped by 5 bases and J by 0 bases, with 8 bases between them. The CDR3 coding sequence is TGCAGCGTTTGGACAGCCTCTGGAAACACCATATATTTT. Its translation is CSVWTASGNTIYF.

This chain joins TRBV7-8 and TRBJ2-1, with D tentatively TRBD1 (6 bases). Trimming removed 2 bases at V and 5 bases at J, with 10 bases between. This CDR3 is 14 amino acids long. Germline CDR1 reads SGHVS; CDR2 reads FQNEAQ. The DNA of the CDR3 is TGTGCCAGCAGCTTAACGGGACACAACAATGAGCAGTTCTTC. Protein sequence: CASSLTGHNNEQFF.

The table lists this clonotype with a few counts. The rearrangement uses TRBV9 and TRBJ1-1; 8 nucleotides agree with TRBD1. V lost 0 bases, J lost 4 bases, and 8 bases stayed unmatched. The germline gives CDR1 SGDLS, CDR2 YYNGEE. The CDR3 runs to 16 residues. CDR3 sequence reads: CASSVVGQGRSTEAFF. DNA of the CDR3: TGTGCCAGCAGCGTAGTAGGACAGGGAAGGAGCACTGAAGCTTTCTTT.

The chain joins TRBV30 to TRBJ2-2; D is uncertain. V lost 5 bases, J lost 3 bases, and 10 bases lay in between. Germline-derived CDR1 and CDR2 are GTSNPN and SVGIG (reference sequence). The CDR3 runs to 13 residues. CDR3 bases: TGTGCCTGGGGACGGACCTACACCGGGGAGCTGTTTTTT. Residues: CAWGRTYTGELFF.

The chain employs TRBV5-6 and TRBJ2-3; D is uncertain. The CDR3 is 13 amino acids. The germline V gene has CDR1 SGHDT and CDR2 YYEEEE. The germline V and J ends were trimmed by 4 bases and 5 bases, with 11 bases remaining between them. The CDR3 nucleotides read TGTGCCAGCAGCGGAGCGAGGAAAGATACGCAGTATTTT. Encoded protein: CASSGARKDTQYF.

This chain connects TRBV20-1 to TRBJ2-7; 8 bases agree with TRBD2. Germline CDR1 and CDR2: DFQATT and SNEGSKA (reference sequence). V gave up 6 bases and J gave up 2 bases; unmatched junction bases: 9. CDR3 length equals 14 residues. The CDR3 DNA reads as TGCAGTGCCCATAAAAGCGGGAGAGCCTACGAGCAGTACTTC. Amino acids: CSAHKSGRAYEQYF.